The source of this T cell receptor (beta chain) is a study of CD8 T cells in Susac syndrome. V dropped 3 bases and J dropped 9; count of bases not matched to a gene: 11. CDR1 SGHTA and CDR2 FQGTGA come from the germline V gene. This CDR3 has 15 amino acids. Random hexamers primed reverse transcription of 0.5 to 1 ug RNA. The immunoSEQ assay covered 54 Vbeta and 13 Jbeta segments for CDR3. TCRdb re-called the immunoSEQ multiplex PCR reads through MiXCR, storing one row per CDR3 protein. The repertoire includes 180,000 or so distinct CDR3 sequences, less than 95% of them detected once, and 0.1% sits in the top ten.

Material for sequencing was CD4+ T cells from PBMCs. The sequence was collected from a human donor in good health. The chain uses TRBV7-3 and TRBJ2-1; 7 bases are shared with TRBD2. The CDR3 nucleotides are TGTGCCAGCAGCTTGGCTAGCGGCTTATTCGGTGAGCAGTTCTTC. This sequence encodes CASSLASGLFGEQFF.